The clone carrying this T cell receptor (beta chain) has only a few counts. Its cognate antigen is unknown. This entry is derived from a study of beta chain features in type 1 diabetes. TCRB transcripts that were expressed got sequenced, as all of the isolated RNA had been reverse transcribed. Here immunoSEQ multiplex PCR was the method, and the copy in TCRdb shows in-frame clones only, minus some. The sample lists roughly 150,000 clones; about 9% were seen once. Findings and caveats of the study: Moderately but significantly shorter TCRB CDR3s were found in Type 1 diabetes patients in all four CD4+ subsets.

This CDR3 has 17 amino acids. V gave up 0 bases and J gave up 5 bases; unmatched junction bases: 13. The germline gives CDR1 LGHNA, CDR2 YNFKEQ. This TCR was sampled from a woman aged 18 to 35 with type 1 diabetes. V usage is TRBV4-2 and J usage is TRBJ2-7; TRBD2 matches 7 bases. The specimen sequenced was central memory CD4+ T cells from blood. The CDR3 is CASSQEIRVVAGDEQYF. The CDR3 coding sequence is TGTGCCAGCAGCCAAGAGATCAGAGTCGTCGCGGGAGACGAGCAGTACTTC.